Shown below are 22 T cell receptor beta chains from a single sample sequenced in a study of molecular identifiers for immune sequencing clone quantification. Using its own MiXCR run on the PCR reads, TCRdb lists one record per CDR3 protein. The profile covers roughly 71,000 distinct CDR3 sequences, with less than 20% appearing a single time and approximately 1.5% taken by the ten largest. The sequencing input was naive CD8+ T cells from blood, with Jurkat cell RNA spiked in. Subset noted: FACS-sorted CD8+CD4-CCR7+CD45RA+ naive T cells. The origin of the receptors is a human donor in good health. Some libraries in this study had Jurkat cell RNA spiked in.

This rearrangement joins TRBV20-1 to TRBJ2-7; TRBD2 is a possible D gene (6 bases). The CDR3 extends over 14 amino acids. V lost 6 bases, J lost 1 base, and 16 bases lay in between. Germline-derived CDR1 and CDR2 are DFQATT and SNEGSKA (reference sequence). The CDR3 DNA follows: TGCAGTGCAACAAACTGGCGGGATTCCTACGAGCAGTACTTC. Translation gives CSATNWRDSYEQYF.

As concerns this clonotype: A read error may be the cause here, since a much bigger clone is one base away. The chain employs TRBV27 and TRBJ2-1; the D is unclear. V shed 3 bases and J shed 10 bases, with 22 bases lying between them. The CDR3 is 16 residues long. From germline, CDR1 is MNHEY and CDR2 SMNVEV (reference sequence). CDR3 bases: TGTGCCAGCAGTTTTTGGGCGGACGCCACCAGCCCCGAGCAGTTCTTC. Encoded protein: CASSFWADATSPEQFF.

This clonotype showed up just a few times. The chain uses TRBV21-1 and TRBJ2-3; the table calls TRBD2, which could not be checked here. TRBV21-1 is tagged as a pseudogene. The CDR3 spans 24 residues. The CDR3 here is CASSNGGFGGKLAGEGGGTDTQYF. DNA for the CDR3: TGTGCCAGCAGCAACGGGGGGTTCGGGGGGAAACTAGCGGGAGAGGGGGGCGGGACAGATACGCAGTATTTT.

As concerns this clonotype: This could be a read error, since a much larger clone is one nucleotide away. Here the CDR3 reads CASSLGGSGQYF. In nucleotides, the CDR3 is TGTGCCAGCAGCTTGGGTGGAAGCGGGCAGTACTTC. The genes are TRBV5-6 and TRBJ2-7; tentative D call: TRBD2 (5 bases). The CDR3 has 12 residues. The V end was cut by 0 bases, the J end by 9 bases, with 10 bases between. The germline gives CDR1 SGHDT, CDR2 YYEEEE.

Comment on this clonotype: A much larger clone is a single base away; this may be a read error. The chain has TRBV4-1 and TRBJ2-1; 16 bases agree with TRBD2. The junction had 10 bases not matched to a gene; V was cut back by 0 bases and J by 5 bases. The CDR3 is made up of 20 amino acids. The germline CDR1 and CDR2 sequences are MGHRA and YSYEKL. The CDR3 nucleotides are TGCGCCAGCAGCCAAGAACCGATGGGACTAGCGGGAGGGTTGGACAATGAGCAGTTCTTC. The encoded protein is CASSQEPMGLAGGLDNEQFF.

This clonotype was seen ten or more times. V is TRBV9 and J is TRBJ1-1; D ambiguous. Deletions cut 0 bases from V and 5 bases from J, with 8 bases between. The length of the CDR3 is 13 residues. Per the germline V gene, CDR1 is SGDLS and CDR2 is YYNGEE. The CDR3 sequence: CASSVGTATEAFF. The CDR3 DNA reads as TGTGCCAGCAGCGTAGGGACGGCAACTGAAGCTTTCTTT.

On this clonotype: At one boundary the junction diverges from the germline segment, which might be a read error. The V call is TRBV9, the J call TRBJ2-3, with 8 bases lining up with TRBD1. Germline-derived CDR1 and CDR2 are SGDLS and YYNGEE. This CDR3 has 14 amino acids. The CDR3 spells CAGSVGGQADTQYF. CDR3 in DNA: TGTGCCGGCAGCGTGGGGGGACAGGCGGATACGCAGTATTTT.

Ten or more counts support this clonotype. The rearrangement links TRBV28 to TRBJ1-5; 11 bases align to TRBD1. Germline V gives CDR1 MDHEN, CDR2 SYDVKM. With 4 bases clipped from V and 3 bases from J, the junction kept 11 bases outside the gene matches. The CDR3 extends over 18 amino acids. The CDR3 loop reads CASSSRGQGGYYNQPQHF. The CDR3 nucleotides read TGTGCCAGCAGTTCCCGGGGACAGGGGGGATACTACAATCAGCCCCAGCATTTT.

The V and J genes are TRBV27 and TRBJ2-1, with D unclear. V shed 3 bases and J shed 5 bases, with 11 bases lying between them. Germline V CDR1 and CDR2: MNHEY, SMNVEV (reference sequence). CDR3 length: 14 amino acids. The CDR3 DNA reads as TGTGCCAGCAGTTTTTCAGGAGACAACAATGAGCAGTTCTTC. Amino acid sequence: CASSFSGDNNEQFF.

Of note for this clonotype: A much more abundant neighbour one base away suggests this may be a read error. Here the CDR3 DNA reads TGTGCCAGCAGCCTCCTTACGGGGGTCCAAGAGACCCAGTACTTC. Translation gives CASSLLTGVQETQYF. The gene calls are TRBV3-1 and TRBJ2-5, with D possibly matching TRBD2 (6 bases). The V and J ends lost 4 bases and 1 base respectively, with 13 bases between them. The CDR3 runs to 15 residues. The germline gives CDR1 LGHDT, CDR2 YNNKEL (reference sequence).

This clonotype was seen at least ten times. This chain joins TRBV4-1 and TRBJ2-1, with D perhaps matching TRBD1 (5 bases). From germline, CDR1 is MGHRA and CDR2 YSYEKL. Trimming removed 8 bases from V and 0 bases from J, with 17 bases in between. There are 16 residues in the CDR3. CDR3 region: CASRPLGASSYNEQFF. DNA of the CDR3: TGCGCCAGCCGACCCTTAGGGGCGAGCTCCTACAATGAGCAGTTCTTC.

This clonotype was detected only a few times. This may arise from a read error, as a much more abundant clone is one base away. The genes are TRBV2 and TRBJ2-7; 8 bases are a match to TRBD1. The germline gives CDR1 SNHLY, CDR2 FYNNEI. This CDR3 spans 16 amino acids. CDR3 residues: CTSSEGQGRASYEQYF. Written as DNA, the CDR3 is TGTACCAGCAGTGAAGGACAGGGCAGGGCCTCCTACGAGCAGTACTTC.

This clonotype has ten or more counts. The CDR3 region has the DNA TGTGCCAGCAGCTCCCGGACTAGCGGGAGATTCTACGAGCAGTACTTC. Its translation: CASSSRTSGRFYEQYF. The chain carries TRBV11-2 and TRBJ2-7; 13 positions agree with TRBD2. Germline CDR1 is SGHAT and CDR2 is FQNNGV. The CDR3 has 16 residues. V lost 4 bases, J lost 3 bases, and 6 bases stayed unmatched.

The sample holds many counts of this clonotype. The genes are TRBV27 and TRBJ2-7; 10 bases match TRBD2. This CDR3 spans 11 amino acids. V dropped 7 bases and J dropped 12; count of bases not matched to a gene: 6. Germline lookup yields CDR1 MNHEY and CDR2 SMNVEV (reference sequence). The CDR3 DNA reads TGTGCCAGCACGCTAGCGGGAGAGATGTACTTC. It is translated as CASTLAGEMYF.

The table lists this clonotype with many counts. The rearrangement joins TRBV7-8 to TRBJ2-2, with 14 bases fitting TRBD2. After removal of 5 bases from V and 3 bases from J, the junction contained 8 bases not matched to a gene. The CDR3 is 18 residues long. Germline CDR1 is SGHVS and CDR2 is FQNEAQ. DNA for the CDR3: TGTGCCAGCAGCAATGGACTAGCGGGAGGATCCGACACCGGGGAGCTGTTTTTT. Its translation is CASSNGLAGGSDTGELFF.

This clonotype was counted many times. This rearrangement joins TRBV7-6 to TRBJ2-7; the D is unclear. V dropped 1 base and J dropped 3 bases, with 13 bases sitting between them. The CDR3 totals 15 residues. Germline CDR1 SGHVS, CDR2 FNYEAQ. The CDR3 loop is CASSLEGTDSYEQYF. The CDR3 DNA follows: TGTGCCAGCAGCTTAGAGGGCACAGATAGCTACGAGCAGTACTTC.

This clonotype was counted at least ten times. The chain is built from TRBV6-6 and TRBJ2-3; D gene uncertain. The CDR3 runs to 16 residues. Germline CDR1 MNHNY, CDR2 SVGAGI (reference sequence). The V end lost 4 bases, the J end lost 4 bases, and 18 bases lay between the germline ends. CDR3 residues: CASSSLMAVGADTQYF. The CDR3, as DNA: TGTGCCAGCAGTTCCCTCATGGCCGTAGGTGCAGATACGCAGTATTTT.

This clonotype appeared a few times. This sequence joins TRBV24-1 and TRBJ2-1, with D tentatively TRBD2 (5 bases). Trimming cost V 4 bases and J 3 bases, with 9 bases left between them. Germline CDR1 is KGHDR and CDR2 is SFDVKD. The CDR3 contains 14 residues. The CDR3 DNA reads as TGTGCCACCAGTGAAGACCGGGACTACAATGAGCAGTTCTTC. Its protein is CATSEDRDYNEQFF.

This clonotype was observed many times. The gene calls are TRBV4-1 and TRBJ2-2; 9 bases agree with TRBD1. V shed 4 bases and J 1 base; nucleotides not matched to a gene: 7. CDR1 and CDR2 from the germline V gene are MGHRA and YSYEKL. The CDR3 runs 17 residues. Here the CDR3 DNA reads TGCGCCAGCAGCCTACCACCGGGACAGGGGAACACCGGGGAGCTGTTTTTT. It codes for CASSLPPGQGNTGELFF.

Regarding this clonotype: This sequence may be a read error, since a much larger clone differs from it by one base. The J gene is TRBJ2-2, the V gene TRBV24-1, with a weak D call TRBD2 (5 bases). The CDR3 covers 14 residues. Germline CDR1 KGHDR, CDR2 SFDVKD. CDR3 sequence (DNA): TGTGCCACCAGTGGAGGGTACAGCACCAGGGAGCTGTTTTTT. This sequence encodes CATSGGYSTRELFF.

This clonotype was counted once. A single base separates this from a much larger clone, so it may be a read error. V gene TRBV19 combines with J gene TRBJ2-3, with 9 bases fitting TRBD1. This CDR3 comprises 17 residues. CDR1 is LNHDA, CDR2 SQIVND, per germline (reference sequence). V lost 3 bases to trimming and J lost 3 bases; unmatched junction nucleotides: 10. This CDR3 reads CASSIRTGTGRTDTQYF. CDR3 bases: TGTGCCAGTAGTATCCGCACGGGGACAGGGAGAACAGATACGCAGTATTTT.

To note about this clonotype: A read error is possible here, since a much larger clone lies one base away. The genes are TRBV28 and TRBJ2-1, with 7 bases fitting TRBD2. V lost 9 bases to trimming and J lost 8 bases; unmatched junction nucleotides: 19. This CDR3 region has 16 residues. CDR1 and CDR2 from the germline V gene are MDHEN and SYDVKM. The CDR3 reads CARSPLGGGPGDEQFF. In DNA, the CDR3 is TGTGCCAGAAGTCCGCTGGGGGGAGGGCCTGGCGATGAGCAGTTCTTC.